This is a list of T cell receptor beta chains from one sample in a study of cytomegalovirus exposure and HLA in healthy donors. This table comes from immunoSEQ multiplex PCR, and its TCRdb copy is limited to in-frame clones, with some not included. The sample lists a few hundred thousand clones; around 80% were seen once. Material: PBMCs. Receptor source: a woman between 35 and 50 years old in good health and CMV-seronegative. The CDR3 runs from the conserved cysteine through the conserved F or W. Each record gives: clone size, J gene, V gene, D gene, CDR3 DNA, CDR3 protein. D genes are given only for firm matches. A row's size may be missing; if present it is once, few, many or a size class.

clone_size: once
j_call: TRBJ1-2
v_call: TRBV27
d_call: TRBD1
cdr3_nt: TGTGCCAGCAGTCCTACCGTGGACAGGGCCTACTATGGCTACACCTTC
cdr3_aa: CASSPTVDRAYYGYTF

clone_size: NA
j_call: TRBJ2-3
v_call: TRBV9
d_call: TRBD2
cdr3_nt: TGTGCCAGCAGCTCTAGCGGGGGCACAGATACGCAGTATTTT
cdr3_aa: CASSSSGGTDTQYF

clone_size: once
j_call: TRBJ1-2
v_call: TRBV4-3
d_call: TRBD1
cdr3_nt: TGCGCCAGCAGTCCGTCCGCCAGGGGGCGCGGGGAAGGCTACACCTTC
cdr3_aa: CASSPSARGRGEGYTF

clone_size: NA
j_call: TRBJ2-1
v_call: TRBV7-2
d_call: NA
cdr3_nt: TGTGCCAGCAGCTTAACCAGGGTCCCCGTCACAAGCGGGCTGTTCTTC
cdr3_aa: CASSLTRVPVTSGLFF

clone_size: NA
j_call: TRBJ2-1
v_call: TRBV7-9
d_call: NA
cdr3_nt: TGTGCCAGCAGCTTAGCTCTGGCCCCTGAGCAGTTCTTC
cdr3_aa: CASSLALAPEQFF

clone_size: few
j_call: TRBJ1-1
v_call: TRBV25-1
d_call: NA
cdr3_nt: TGTGCCAGCAGTAATATGAACACTGAAGCTTTCTTT
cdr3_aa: CASSNMNTEAFF

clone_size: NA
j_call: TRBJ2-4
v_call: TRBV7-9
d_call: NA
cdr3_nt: TGTGCCAGCAGCCTCACGCGAGGAGTTTTAGCCAAAAACATTCAGTACTTC
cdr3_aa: CASSLTRGVLAKNIQYF

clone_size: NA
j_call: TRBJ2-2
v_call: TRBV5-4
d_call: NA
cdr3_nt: TGTGCCAGCAGCTTACTAGCTTCGAACACCGGGGAGCTGTTTTTT
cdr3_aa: CASSLLASNTGELFF

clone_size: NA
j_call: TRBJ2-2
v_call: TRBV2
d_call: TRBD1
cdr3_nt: TGTGCCACCCAAGGGACAGGGAGGACCGGGGAGCTGTTTTTT
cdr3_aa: CATQGTGRTGELFF

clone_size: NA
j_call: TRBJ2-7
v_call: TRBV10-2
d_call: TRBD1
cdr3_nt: TGCGCCAGCAGTGAAAGAAGACAGGGATCCTACGAGCAGTACTTC
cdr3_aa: CASSERRQGSYEQYF

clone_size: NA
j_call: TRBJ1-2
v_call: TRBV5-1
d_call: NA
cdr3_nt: TGCGCCAGCAGCTTGGTTCAGGGTGGAACGATGGGCTACCCCTTC
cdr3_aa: CASSLVQGGTMGYPF

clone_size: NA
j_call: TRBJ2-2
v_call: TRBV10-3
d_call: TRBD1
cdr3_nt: TGTGCCATCAGTGAGTCAATGGGACAGCTCACCGGGGAGCTGTTTTTT
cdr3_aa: CAISESMGQLTGELFF

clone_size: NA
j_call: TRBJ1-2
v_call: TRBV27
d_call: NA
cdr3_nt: TGTGCCAGCAGTCCCCTGAACAGGGTCTTCGGCTATGGCTACACCTTC
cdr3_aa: CASSPLNRVFGYGYTF

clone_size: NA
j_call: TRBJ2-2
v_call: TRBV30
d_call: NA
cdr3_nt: TGTGCCTGGAGTGATTGGAGGAATCCCGGGGAGCTGTTTTTT
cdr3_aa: CAWSDWRNPGELFF

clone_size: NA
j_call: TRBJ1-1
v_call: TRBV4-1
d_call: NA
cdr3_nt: TGCGCCAGCAGCCAAGGGGGAGGGGGGGCCCGATGGAACACTGAAGCTTTCTTT
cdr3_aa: CASSQGGGGARWNTEAFF

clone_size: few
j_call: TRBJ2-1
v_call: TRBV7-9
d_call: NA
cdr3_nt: TGTGCCAGCAGCTTAGGTAGCAATGAGCAGTTCTTC
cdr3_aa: CASSLGSNEQFF

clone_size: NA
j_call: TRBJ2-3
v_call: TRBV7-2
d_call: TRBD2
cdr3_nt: TGTGCCAGCAGCGAAAGCGGGGCTGATACGCAGTGTTTT
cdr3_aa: CASSESGADTQCF

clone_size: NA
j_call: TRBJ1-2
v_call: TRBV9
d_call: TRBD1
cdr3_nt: TGTGCCAGCAGCGTAGGGGACAGGGTTGGCTACCCCTTC
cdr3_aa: CASSVGDRVGYPF

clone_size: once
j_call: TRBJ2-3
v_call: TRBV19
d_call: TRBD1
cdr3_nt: TGTGCCAGTAGTACAGGGGACAGCCGGGGTTATACGCAGTATTTT
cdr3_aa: CASSTGDSRGYTQYF

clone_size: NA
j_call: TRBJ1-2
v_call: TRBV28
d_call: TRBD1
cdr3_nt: TGTGCCAGCAGTGTGGGACAGATATATGGCTACACCTTC
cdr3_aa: CASSVGQIYGYTF

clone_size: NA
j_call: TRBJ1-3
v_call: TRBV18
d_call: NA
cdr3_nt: TGTGCCAGCTCACCGGGGGCGAATGGAAACACCATATATTTT
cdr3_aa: CASSPGANGNTIYF

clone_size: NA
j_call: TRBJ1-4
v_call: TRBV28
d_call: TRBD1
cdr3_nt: TGTGCCAGCAGTTTAGGACAGGGGGCTAATGAAAAACTGTTTTTT
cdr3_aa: CASSLGQGANEKLFF

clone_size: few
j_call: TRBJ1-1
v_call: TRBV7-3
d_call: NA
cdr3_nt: TGTGCCAGCAGCTTAAGGGGGGGCACTGAAGCTTTCTTT
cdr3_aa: CASSLRGGTEAFF

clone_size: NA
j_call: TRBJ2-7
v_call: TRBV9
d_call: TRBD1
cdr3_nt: TGTGCCAGCAGCCCGGGACAGGGGAGATACGAGCAGTACTTC
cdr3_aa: CASSPGQGRYEQYF

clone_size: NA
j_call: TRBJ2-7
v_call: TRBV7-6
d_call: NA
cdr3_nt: TGTGCCAGCAGCTTTTCGCCCGGTGAGACAGTTGGGGATTTGTACGAGCAGTACTTC
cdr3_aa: CASSFSPGETVGDLYEQYF

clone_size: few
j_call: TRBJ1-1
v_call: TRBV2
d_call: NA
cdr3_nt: TGTGCCAGCAGCCTAGAGGCGAGCACTGAAGCTTTCTTT
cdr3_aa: CASSLEASTEAFF

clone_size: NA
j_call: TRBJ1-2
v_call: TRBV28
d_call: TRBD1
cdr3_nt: TGTGCCAGCAGTTGGACAGGATATACTCCCAACTATGGCTACACCTTC
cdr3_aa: CASSWTGYTPNYGYTF

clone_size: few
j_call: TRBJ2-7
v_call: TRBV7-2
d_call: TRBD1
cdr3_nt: TGTGCCAGCAGCCTGGACAGGGCCTCCTACGAGCAGTACTTC
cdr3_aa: CASSLDRASYEQYF

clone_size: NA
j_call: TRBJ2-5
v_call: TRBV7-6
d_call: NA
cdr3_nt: TGTGCCAGCAGCTTCGGAGGGCTCGAGACCCAGTACTTC
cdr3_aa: CASSFGGLETQYF

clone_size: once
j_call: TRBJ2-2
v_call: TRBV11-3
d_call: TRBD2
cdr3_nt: TGTGCCAGCATCAGCGGGGGGAACACCGGGGAGCTGTTTTTT
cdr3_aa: CASISGGNTGELFF